This T cell receptor (beta chain) was documented in a study of OX40 agonist ivuxolimab in advanced cancers. Broadly, across the study: Ivuxolimab was a fully human IgG2 agonistic monoclonal antibody targeting the costimulatory receptor OX40 (CD134). Intravenous ivuxolimab was administered to patients every 2 weeks at six dose levels: 0.01, 0.1, 0.3, 1.5, 3 and 10 mg/kg. Among the approximately 54 dose-escalation patients, some 20 had hepatocellular carcinoma, around 15 melanoma, 9 renal cell carcinoma and 9 head and neck cancer. The dose-escalation cohort was 82.7% male with a mean age of 60 years, ranging from roughly 23 to 90. Patients were allowed to have had prior anti-PD-1, anti-PD-L1 or anti-CTLA-4 therapy, and approximately 40% of the dose-escalation patients had been treated with checkpoint inhibitors. Partial responses occurred in three dose-escalation patients: two with cutaneous melanoma and one with hepatocellular carcinoma. Peripheral TCRbeta sequencing was intended to test whether TCR sequence diversity was altered and clonal T-cell expansion was caused by ivuxolimab. The paper reports the monotherapy dose-escalation portion (N of about 50 patients) of the phase I ivuxolimab trial.

The trial excluded patients who had a history of autoimmune disease or who were on systemic immunosuppression. Peripheral blood for TCR sequencing was drawn from every dose cohort at baseline, at cycle 4 day 1 and at cycle 7 day 1. The samples were taken from a phase I, first-in-human, multicenter, open-label dose-escalation trial of ivuxolimab. Adults with locally advanced or metastatic head and neck squamous cell, hepatocellular, melanoma or renal cell carcinoma were enrolled in the trial. Before TCR sequencing, CD4+ T cells and CD8+ T cells from peripheral blood were sorted into separate populations. At the junction V is shortened by 2 bases and J by 10 bases, with 15 bases in between. The CDR3 goes from the cysteine to the phenylalanine over 14 residues. The sequence is cut down to CDR3 DNA, 42 bases in frame from base 1. Per the germline V gene (reference sequence), SEHNR is the CDR1 and FQNEAQ is the CDR2.

Broad study findings and their caveats: On average, CD8+ T cells showed more expanded clones than CD4+ T cells after ivuxolimab. At doses of 0.1 to 3.0 mg/kg, clonal expansion of both CD4+ and CD8+ blood T cells was observed from baseline to week 6. The antigen specificity of the clonally expanded peripheral T cells was not determined. In the 0.1-3.0 mg/kg groups, partial responders had among the lowest normalized peripheral clonal expansion, particularly in CD8+ T cells. Low levels of normalized T-cell clonal expansion were also seen in some patients who did not respond.

Genomic DNA was extracted from sorted cells for sequencing of the TCRbeta CDR3 region. The immunoSEQ Assay was used to sequence the TCRbeta CDR3 regions. Not all clones reach the TCRdb copy of this immuneACCESS table, which keeps in-frame sequences only. Checked studies attribute under half of the gap to unresolved V genes and leave the rest unexplained. Here the sample has approximately 64,000 clones; around 90% occur a single time. About 2.7% of the sample is in the top ten clones. This clone was detected only once. This clone's antigen is unknown. No per-base quality is available; no much larger clone lies one base away.

This clonotype was sampled from an adult with an advanced solid tumor such as melanoma, head and neck, liver or kidney cancer. The sample was CD4+ or CD8+ T cells sorted from blood, taken in a trial of the OX40 agonist ivuxolimab. The rearrangement joined TRBV7-9 to TRBJ2-1; the D segment cannot be called with confidence. The CDR3 amino acid sequence is: CASSLSHWGGEQFF. At the DNA level, the sequence is TGTGCCAGCAGCTTATCCCACTGGGGTGGAGAGCAGTTCTTC.